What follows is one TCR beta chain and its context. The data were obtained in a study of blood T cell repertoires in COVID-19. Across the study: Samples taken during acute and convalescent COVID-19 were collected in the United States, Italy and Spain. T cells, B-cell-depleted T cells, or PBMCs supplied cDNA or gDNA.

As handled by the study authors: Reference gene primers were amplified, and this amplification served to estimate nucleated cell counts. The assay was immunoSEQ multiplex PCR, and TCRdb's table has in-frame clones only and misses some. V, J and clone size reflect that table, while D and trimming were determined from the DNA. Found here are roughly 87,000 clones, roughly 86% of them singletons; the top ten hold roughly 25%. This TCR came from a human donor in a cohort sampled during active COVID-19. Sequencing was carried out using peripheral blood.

CDR3 amino acids: CASSLLTPSHEQYF. DNA for the CDR3: TGTGCCAGCAGTCTACTAACCCCTAGCCACGAGCAGTACTTC. The chain combines TRBV2 with TRBJ2-7; D may be TRBD2 (5 bases). With 5 bases removed from V and 5 bases from J, the gap between germline ends came to 16 bases. The CDR3 has 14 residues. The germline V gene has CDR1 SNHLY and CDR2 FYNNEI.